A selection of T cell receptor beta chains follows, all from one sample in a study of T cells in Graves' hyperthyroidism and ophthalmopathy. Each CDR3 protein is one row after TCRdb ran MiXCR on the multiplex PCR reads. The sample consists of about 350,000 distinct CDR3 sequences, approximately 19% of them appearing once. The specimen sequenced was blood. The receptors were gathered from a woman aged 18-29 years with Graves' hyperthyroidism. Each CDR3 is given with its conserved first and last residue. The D gene is left open where the match is weak. Size tells how often a clone was seen (once, few, many) or the class of an expanded clone, and some rows leave it out.

clone_size,d_call,j_call,v_call,cdr3_aa,cdr3_nt
-,-,TRBJ1-3,TRBV4-2,CASSQGHSSGNTIYF,TGTGCCAGCAGCCAAGGACACAGCTCTGGAAACACCATATATTTT
-,-,TRBJ2-4,TRBV20-1,CSATPRYGNIQYF,TGCAGTGCTACTCCCCGCTACGGAAACATTCAGTACTTC
many,-,TRBJ1-2,TRBV7-8,CASSLPSGNGYTF,TGTGCCAGCAGCCTACCCTCTGGGAATGGCTACACCTTC
few,-,TRBJ1-3,TRBV28,CASSWGHSGNTIYF,TGTGCCAGCAGTTGGGGGCACTCTGGAAACACCATATATTTT
few,TRBD1,TRBJ1-1,TRBV3-1,CASSPGTGGLNTEAFF,TGTGCCAGCAGCCCCGGGACAGGGGGATTGAACACTGAAGCTTTCTTT
many,TRBD1,TRBJ1-2,TRBV6-5,CASSYPLGQANYGYTF,TGTGCCAGCAGTTACCCTCTCGGACAGGCTAACTATGGCTACACCTTC
-,-,TRBJ2-5,TRBV20-1,CSPNGPRDSLQETQYF,TGCAGTCCCAACGGCCCGCGCGACTCACTCCAAGAGACCCAGTACTTC
many,TRBD1,TRBJ1-2,TRBV28,CASSLGQGIGYTF,TGTGCCAGCAGTTTAGGACAGGGTATTGGCTACACCTTC
many,-,TRBJ2-7,TRBV5-1,CASSFGGVYSYEQYF,TGCGCCAGCAGCTTCGGGGGCGTGTACTCCTACGAGCAGTACTTC
many,TRBD1,TRBJ1-2,TRBV27,CASSPSGGEISYGYTF,TGTGCCAGCAGTCCATCAGGGGGCGAGATTAGCTATGGCTACACCTTC
many,-,TRBJ1-1,TRBV6-5,CASTLTQGMNTEAFF,TGTGCCAGCACCCTGACCCAGGGGATGAACACTGAAGCTTTCTTT
many,-,TRBJ2-5,TRBV12-3/TRBV12-4,CASSPPASVETQYF,TGTGCCAGCAGCCCCCCGGCTAGCGTTGAGACCCAGTACTTC
-,TRBD1,TRBJ2-4,TRBV5-1,CASSTGTALAKNIQYF,TGCGCCAGCAGCACCGGGACAGCTTTAGCCAAAAACATTCAGTACTTC
-,-,TRBJ2-7,TRBV13,CASSLVQVYDQYF,TGTGCCAGCAGCTTAGTACAGGTCTACGATCAGTACTTC
many,-,TRBJ1-1,TRBV6-1,CASRAWGNTEAFF,TGTGCCAGCAGGGCCTGGGGGAACACTGAAGCTTTCTTT
once,TRBD1,TRBJ1-2,TRBV12-3/TRBV12-4,CASSLSDRGNGYTF,TGTGCCAGCAGCCTCTCCGACAGGGGGAATGGCTACACCTTC
many,-,TRBJ2-7,TRBV4-1,CASSDRTANSYEQYF,TGCGCCAGCAGCGACCGGACAGCGAACTCCTACGAGCAGTACTTC
many,-,TRBJ2-2,TRBV7-8,CASSLGVRANTGELFF,TGTGCCAGCAGCTTAGGAGTTCGGGCGAACACCGGGGAGCTGTTTTTT
many,-,TRBJ2-7,TRBV2,CASSLPAGLYEQYF,TGTGCCAGCAGTCTACCCGCGGGTTTGTACGAGCAGTACTTC
few,-,TRBJ1-5,TRBV19,CASSAQGPNQPQHF,TGTGCCAGTAGTGCACAGGGCCCCAATCAGCCCCAGCATTTT
-,TRBD1,TRBJ1-1,TRBV12-5,CASGPGTGVPAFF,TGTGCTAGTGGCCCTGGGACAGGGGTGCCAGCTTTCTTT
-,-,TRBJ1-2,TRBV6-1,CASSPWDGPGHYGYTF,TGTGCCAGCAGTCCCTGGGACGGACCGGGCCACTATGGCTACACCTTC
many,TRBD1,TRBJ1-6,TRBV12-3/TRBV12-4,CASSLPTGNSPLHF,TGTGCCAGCAGTTTGCCGACAGGGAATTCACCCCTCCACTTT
-,TRBD2,TRBJ2-7,TRBV5-1,CASSLIAGGPYEQYF,TGCGCCAGCAGCTTAATAGCGGGAGGGCCCTACGAGCAGTACTTC
many,-,TRBJ2-6,TRBV5-1,CASSLGAWSGANVLTF,TGCGCCAGCAGCTTGGGGGCATGGTCTGGGGCCAACGTCCTGACTTTC
many,-,TRBJ1-5,TRBV11-2,CASSLGTGQPQHF,TGTGCCAGCAGCTTGGGGACGGGTCAGCCCCAGCATTTT
many,-,TRBJ2-5,TRBV20-1,CSAPPQGRPETQYF,TGCAGTGCACCGCCCCAGGGACGGCCCGAGACCCAGTACTTC
-,TRBD1,TRBJ2-7,TRBV7-2,CASSSDRAGYEQYF,TGTGCCAGCAGTTCCGACAGGGCTGGCTACGAGCAGTACTTC
many,TRBD2,TRBJ2-4,TRBV6-5,CASSSSGGNIQYF,TGTGCCAGCAGTTCTAGCGGGGGAAACATTCAGTACTTC
many,-,TRBJ2-7,TRBV2,CASSEVGGAFYEQYF,TGTGCCAGCAGTGAAGTGGGGGGGGCCTTCTACGAGCAGTACTTC
many,-,TRBJ1-2,TRBV20-1,CSALRTETYGYTF,TGCAGTGCCCTCAGGACGGAAACTTATGGCTACACCTTC
many,-,TRBJ1-1,TRBV12-3/TRBV12-4,CASRDRGDTEAFF,TGTGCCTCTCGGGACCGAGGAGACACTGAAGCTTTCTTT
few,-,TRBJ2-3,TRBV3-1,CASSPRISNTDTQYF,TGTGCCAGCAGCCCTAGAATTTCAAACACAGATACGCAGTATTTT
-,TRBD1,TRBJ1-5,TRBV12-3/TRBV12-4,CASRLGTVIGNQPQHF,TGTGCCAGCCGTTTGGGGACAGTTATAGGCAATCAGCCCCAGCATTTT
many,-,TRBJ1-1,TRBV6-5,CATIIRGTEAFF,TGTGCCACCATCATTCGGGGCACTGAAGCTTTCTTT
few,-,TRBJ1-5,TRBV6-5,CASSYSSGGGQPQHF,TGTGCCAGCAGTTACTCGAGCGGGGGAGGCCAGCCCCAGCATTTT
-,-,TRBJ2-7,TRBV5-1,CASSLTDHEQYF,TGCGCCAGCAGCTTAACTGACCACGAGCAGTACTTC
-,-,TRBJ2-2,TRBV6-1,CASILTRPSAGGELFF,TGTGCCAGCATCCTAACGAGACCCAGTGCTGGCGGGGAGCTGTTTTTT
many,-,TRBJ2-7,TRBV5-1,CASSRRGGDYEQYF,TGCGCCAGCAGCCGCCGGGGCGGGGACTACGAGCAGTACTTC
many,-,TRBJ1-5,TRBV6-1,CASSEDVGGPHQPQHF,TGTGCCAGCAGTGAAGATGTGGGGGGCCCCCATCAGCCCCAGCATTTT
once,-,TRBJ2-5,TRBV20-1,CSARGGSVQETQYF,TGCAGTGCTAGAGGCGGCAGTGTGCAAGAGACCCAGTACTTC
many,TRBD1,TRBJ2-5,TRBV12-3/TRBV12-4,CASREDRGETQYF,TGTGCCAGCAGAGAAGACAGGGGCGAGACCCAGTACTTC
many,-,TRBJ1-2,TRBV20-1,CSAPKGVNYGYTF,TGCAGTGCGCCGAAAGGGGTCAACTATGGCTACACCTTC
many,TRBD1,TRBJ1-1,TRBV6-1,CASSEAYGRGQENTEAFF,TGTGCCAGCAGTGAAGCGTACGGCAGGGGGCAAGAGAACACTGAAGCTTTCTTT
many,-,TRBJ1-1,TRBV24-1,CATSDPGRSTEAFF,TGTGCCACCAGTGATCCGGGGCGTAGCACTGAAGCTTTCTTT
-,-,TRBJ1-1,TRBV19,CASSVFTGTMNTEAFF,TGTGCCAGTAGTGTGTTTACCGGGACAATGAACACTGAAGCTTTCTTT
many,-,TRBJ1-1,TRBV15,CATTTSFNHMNTEAFF,TGTGCCACGACGACAAGTTTTAACCACATGAACACTGAAGCTTTCTTT
many,TRBD1,TRBJ2-7,TRBV2,CASNLGRAGGQTSYEQYF,TGTGCCAGCAATCTGGGTCGCGCTGGGGGACAGACTTCCTACGAGCAGTACTTC
-,-,TRBJ2-7,TRBV12-5,CASGPPGRIYEQYF,TGTGCTAGTGGTCCACCAGGCAGGATCTACGAGCAGTACTTC
many,-,TRBJ2-7,TRBV28,CASSPRQTTYEQYF,TGTGCCAGCAGTCCCAGACAGACTACCTACGAGCAGTACTTC
-,-,TRBJ2-2,TRBV11-2,CASSFHPGELFF,TGTGCCAGCAGCTTTCACCCCGGGGAGCTGTTTTTT
-,-,TRBJ2-2,TRBV27,CASSPRSGGPPVGELFF,TGTGCCAGCAGTCCGCGGTCCGGGGGGCCTCCGGTGGGGGAGCTGTTTTTT
many,TRBD2,TRBJ2-2,TRBV12-3/TRBV12-4,CASSRLGLAGGAGELFF,TGTGCCAGCAGCCGGTTAGGGCTAGCGGGTGGGGCCGGGGAGCTGTTTTTT
many,-,TRBJ1-2,TRBV30,CAWSVGRANYGYTF,TGTGCCTGGAGTGTCGGGCGGGCTAACTATGGCTACACCTTC
many,TRBD2,TRBJ2-5,TRBV11-2,CASSLGNSSGGLRETQYF,TGTGCCAGCAGCTTAGGGAACTCTAGCGGGGGTTTACGAGAGACCCAGTACTTC
many,-,TRBJ1-1,TRBV30,CAWSTTGRTEAFF,TGTGCCTGGAGTACAACAGGGAGGACTGAAGCTTTCTTT
many,-,TRBJ1-5,TRBV6-5,CASSYSMLSNQPQHF,TGTGCCAGCAGTTACTCGATGTTGAGCAATCAGCCCCAGCATTTT
many,-,TRBJ2-7,TRBV9,CASSLDGSSYEQYF,TGTGCCAGCAGCTTAGATGGGAGCTCCTACGAGCAGTACTTC
many,-,TRBJ1-5,TRBV20-1,CSSGKGQNNQPQHF,TGCAGTTCTGGTAAGGGGCAGAACAATCAGCCCCAGCATTTT